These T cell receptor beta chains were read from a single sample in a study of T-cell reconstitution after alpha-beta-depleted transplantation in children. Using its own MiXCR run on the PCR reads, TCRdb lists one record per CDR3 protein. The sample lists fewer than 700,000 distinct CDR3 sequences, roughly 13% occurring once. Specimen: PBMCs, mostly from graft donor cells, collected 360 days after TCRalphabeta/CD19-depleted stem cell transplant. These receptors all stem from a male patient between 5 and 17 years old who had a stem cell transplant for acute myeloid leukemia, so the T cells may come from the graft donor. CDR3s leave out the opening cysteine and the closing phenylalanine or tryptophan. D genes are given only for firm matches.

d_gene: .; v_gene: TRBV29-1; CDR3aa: SVDGQY
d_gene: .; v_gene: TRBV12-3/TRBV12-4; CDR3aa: ASSPVWRETQY
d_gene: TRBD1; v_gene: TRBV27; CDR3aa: ASSPYLQGEQY
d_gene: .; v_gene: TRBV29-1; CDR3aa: SVEDWGFEPQETQY
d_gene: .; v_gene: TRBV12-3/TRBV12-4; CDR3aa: ASSLSWNEQF
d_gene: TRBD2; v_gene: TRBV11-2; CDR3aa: ASSQSWTSGTAYEQY
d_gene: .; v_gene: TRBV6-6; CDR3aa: ASSYPDREQY
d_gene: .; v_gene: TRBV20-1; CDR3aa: SATNRGNEKLF
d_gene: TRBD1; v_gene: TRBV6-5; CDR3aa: ASSYEPGQLNTGELF
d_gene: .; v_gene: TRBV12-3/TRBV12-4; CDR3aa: ASNLGAGVGKLF
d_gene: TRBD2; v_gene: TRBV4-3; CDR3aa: ASSQEVTSGTLYNEQF
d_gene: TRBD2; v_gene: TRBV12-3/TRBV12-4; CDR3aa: ASRDRGSGGEDEQF
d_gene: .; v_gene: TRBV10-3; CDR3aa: AISGKRGFDEQY
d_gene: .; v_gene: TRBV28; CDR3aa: ASLGFPPNEQF
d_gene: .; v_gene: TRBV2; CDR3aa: ASEMMNTEAF